These 25 T cell receptor beta chains were all obtained from the same sample, sequenced in a study of blood T cell repertoires in COVID-19. Libraries were prepared by immunoSEQ multiplex PCR; TCRdb keeps only in-frame clonotypes and omits some of them. The table includes around 91,000 clones, 70% to 90% detected once. The sequenced material came from peripheral blood. The receptors derive from a human donor in a cohort sampled during active COVID-19.

The chain recombines TRBV11-1 with TRBJ2-3; a weak D match, TRBD1 (6 bases). Trimming cost V 5 bases and J 2 bases, with 14 bases left between them. The CDR3 is made up of 15 amino acids. The germline CDR1 and CDR2 sequences are SGHAT and FQDESV (reference sequence). DNA of the CDR3: TGTGCCAGCAGCCCAGGACAGCGTTACACAGATACGCAGTATTTT. Its translation is CASSPGQRYTDTQYF.

The chain joins TRBV7-2 to TRBJ2-7; the match to TRBD1 covers 8 bases. Trimming removed 3 bases from V and 0 bases from J; junction bases left unmatched: 4. The CDR3 runs 15 residues. Per germline, CDR1 SGHTA and CDR2 FQGNSA. CDR3 coding DNA: TGTGCCAGCAGCTTTCGACAGGGGAGCTCCTACGAGCAGTACTTC. As protein: CASSFRQGSSYEQYF.

The chain carries TRBV27 and TRBJ1-6; the D gene is possibly TRBD1 (6 bases). The CDR3 is 13 residues long. V dropped 5 bases and J dropped 7 bases, with 9 bases sitting between them. Looked up from germline, CDR1 is MNHEY and CDR2 is SMNVEV (reference sequence). This CDR3 reads CASSPGVNSPLHF. The CDR3 coding sequence is TGTGCCAGCAGTCCAGGGGTGAATTCACCCCTCCACTTT.

The V and J genes are TRBV9 and TRBJ2-4; 9 nucleotides match TRBD2. This CDR3 is built from 15 residues. Germline CDR1 is SGDLS and CDR2 is YYNGEE. V lost 2 bases and J lost 6; bases outside the gene matches: 6. CDR3 bases: TGTGCCAGCAGCGTCGGCGGGAGGGGATTAAACATTCAGTACTTC. This translates into CASSVGGRGLNIQYF.

This rearrangement joins TRBV29-1 to TRBJ1-2, with D tentatively TRBD1 (5 bases). The CDR3 length is 11 residues. Germline CDR1 and CDR2: SQVTM and ANQGSEA. Trimming removed 7 bases from V and 8 bases from J, with 14 bases in between. CDR3 coding DNA: TGCAGCGCTCTTCAGGGTGCGGGCTACACCTTC. Translating gives CSALQGAGYTF. The full variable domain, in which reference TRBV29-1 and TRBJ1-2 provide the parts outside the CDR3, is SAVISQKPSRDICQRGTSLTIQCQVDSQVTMMFWYRQQPGQSLTLIATANQGSEATYESGFVIDKFPISRPNLTFSTLTVSNMSPEDSSIYLCSALQGAGYTFGSGTRLTVV.

The V and J genes are TRBV7-2 and TRBJ2-3; a possible D gene is TRBD1 (6 bases). V lost 1 base and J lost 1, with 9 bases in between. CDR3 length: 15 residues. Germline V lookup: CDR1 SGHTA, CDR2 FQGNSA. The CDR3 loop is CASSLGGLRTDTQYF. CDR3 nucleotide sequence: TGTGCCAGCAGCTTAGGGGGGCTGCGCACAGATACGCAGTATTTT.

The CDR3 spells CASSLGTGVGYTF. CDR3 nucleotides: TGTGCCAGCAGTTTAGGGACAGGAGTTGGCTACACCTTC. The chain employs TRBV12-3 or TRBV12-4 and TRBJ1-2; the match to TRBD1 covers 7 bases. The CDR3 loop spans 13 amino acids. Trimming took 1 base from V and 7 from J; bases not matched to a gene: 3.

To note about this clone: Other DNA sequences within the sample encode an identical CDR3. The gene calls are TRBV3-1 (or the pseudogene TRBV3-2) and TRBJ2-7, with 7 positions matching TRBD1. The junction had 17 bases not matched to a gene; V was cut back by 7 bases and J by 11 bases. Germline V gives CDR1 LGHDT, CDR2 YNNKEL (reference sequence). The CDR3 covers 14 residues. The CDR3 region has the DNA TGTGCCAGCACCACGGGACAGAGGCCCAGCCGGGAGTACTTC. This codes for CASTTGQRPSREYF.

The V call is TRBV9, the J call TRBJ2-2, with 8 bases aligning to TRBD2. The CDR3 contains 16 residues. Trimming took 0 bases from V and 7 from J; bases not matched to a gene: 8. Germline loops: CDR1 SGDLS, CDR2 YYNGEE. CDR3 residues: CASSVGAGGLHGELFF. In DNA, the CDR3 is TGTGCCAGCAGCGTAGGGGCGGGGGGACTTCACGGGGAGCTGTTTTTT.

The V and J genes are TRBV4-1 and TRBJ1-1; 7 nucleotides match TRBD1. Germline V gene lookup returns CDR1 MGHRA and CDR2 YSYEKL. V shed 4 bases, J shed 6 bases, and the junction held 8 bases outside the gene matches. The length of the CDR3 is 14 residues. DNA of the CDR3: TGCGCCAGCAGCCGAGAAACAGGGGACCCTGAAGCTTTCTTT. Protein product: CASSRETGDPEAFF.

The rearrangement joins TRBV5-4 to TRBJ1-2, with no clear D. V was trimmed by 1 base and J by 0 bases, leaving 4 bases between them. Germline loops: CDR1 SGHNT, CDR2 YYREEE (reference sequence). The CDR3 consists of 13 residues. The chain's CDR3 is CASSLRANYGYTF. In DNA form, the CDR3 reads TGTGCCAGCAGCTTGCGAGCTAACTATGGCTACACCTTC.

The chain joins TRBV3-1 (or the pseudogene TRBV3-2) to TRBJ1-2; weak D call: TRBD1 (6 bases). The CDR3 extends over 12 amino acids. Germline V lookup: CDR1 LGHDT, CDR2 YNNKEL (reference sequence). V shed 4 bases and J shed 5 bases, with 8 bases lying between them. CDR3 protein: CASSRDRYGYTF. The CDR3 DNA reads as TGTGCCAGCAGCCGCGACAGGTATGGCTACACCTTC.

The chain joins TRBV2 to TRBJ1-2; no reliable D call. V lost 7 bases and J lost 7, with 10 bases in between. The V gene's germline CDR1 is SNHLY and CDR2 FYNNEI. This CDR3 contains 11 residues. CDR3 residues: CASTESGGYTF. For the CDR3, the DNA is TGTGCCAGCACCGAATCGGGTGGCTACACCTTC.

The CDR3 DNA reads TGCGCCAGCAGCCATAGCGGGGGGGTTGCAGATACGCAGTATTTT. It specifies CASSHSGGVADTQYF. V gene TRBV5-1 combines with J gene TRBJ2-3; 11 bases line up with TRBD2. In germline, CDR1 is SGHRS, CDR2 YFSETQ. The V segment lost 4 bases and the J segment 4 bases; nucleotides outside the gene matches: 5. The length of the CDR3 is 15 residues.

The V call is TRBV5-5, the J call TRBJ2-2; the D gene is possibly TRBD2 (6 bases). Trimming cost V 4 bases and J 3 bases, with 10 bases left between them. The CDR3 is 14 residues long. Germline V gene data show CDR1 as SGHKS and CDR2 as YYEKEE (reference sequence). Written as DNA, the CDR3 is TGTGCCAGCAGCCCGAGGAGGGACACCGGGGAGCTGTTTTTT. It specifies CASSPRRDTGELFF.

The gene calls are TRBV7-8 and TRBJ2-5; D is ambiguous. V gave up 5 bases and J gave up 3 bases, with 4 bases separating them. Looked up from germline, CDR1 is SGHVS and CDR2 is FQNEAQ. CDR3 length: 11 amino acids. For the CDR3, the DNA is TGTGCCAGCAGCGTCAAAGAGACCCAGTACTTC. Its protein product is CASSVKETQYF.

This clone came up once. The gene calls are TRBV2 and TRBJ2-2, with D perhaps matching TRBD2 (6 bases). The V end lost 2 bases, the J end lost 5 bases, and 12 bases lay between the germline ends. The germline CDR1 and CDR2 sequences are SNHLY and FYNNEI. The CDR3 loop spans 15 amino acids. The CDR3 coding sequence is TGTGCCAGCAGTGAATCTCTGGGAGGAACCGGGGAGCTGTTTTTT. Protein: CASSESLGGTGELFF.

V is TRBV2 and J is TRBJ2-7; D is unresolved. This CDR3 spans 11 amino acids. Looked up from germline, CDR1 is SNHLY and CDR2 is FYNNEI. V lost 6 bases and J 4 bases, leaving 7 bases between the germline ends. As DNA, the CDR3 is TGTGCCAGCAGCAAGAGTTACGAGCAGTACTTC. As protein: CASSKSYEQYF.

V usage is TRBV19 and J usage is TRBJ2-1; 9 bases are a match to TRBD1. Germline lookup yields CDR1 LNHDA and CDR2 SQIVND (reference sequence). The V gene end was trimmed by 2 bases and the J gene end by 5 bases; junction bases not matched to a gene: 4. CDR3 size: 15 residues. For the CDR3, the DNA is TGTGCCAGTAGTATAATTAGGGACAGGGACAATGAGCAGTTCTTC. Protein sequence: CASSIIRDRDNEQFF.

The chain is built from TRBV18 and TRBJ1-6, with TRBD1 matching 7 bases. Trimming cost V 8 bases and J 7 bases; bases outside gene matches: 5. The CDR3 sequence is 13 residues long. CDR1 is KGHSH, CDR2 LQKENI, per germline. The CDR3 nucleotides read TGTGCCAGCCTCCGGGACAGAAATTCACCCCTCCACTTT. Residues: CASLRDRNSPLHF.

The sample holds a few counts of this clone. The chain is built from TRBV11-3 and TRBJ2-1; 9 positions agree with TRBD2. V shed 0 bases, J shed 5 bases, and the junction held 5 bases outside the gene matches. Germline CDR1 and CDR2: SGHNT and YENEEA. The CDR3 totals 16 residues. CDR3 protein: CASSLDGAGGHNEQFF. The CDR3 DNA sequence: TGTGCCAGCAGCTTAGACGGAGCGGGAGGACACAATGAGCAGTTCTTC.

The rearrangement joins TRBV6-2 or TRBV6-3 to TRBJ1-6, with a tentative D call TRBD1 (5 bases). Germline V lookup: CDR1 MNHEY, CDR2 SVGEGT. The CDR3 covers 16 residues. The germline V and J ends were trimmed by 0 bases and 7 bases, with 13 bases remaining between them. CDR3 in amino acids: CASSYSEPRTNSPLHF. Written as DNA, the CDR3 is TGTGCCAGCAGTTACTCCGAGCCCAGGACAAATTCACCCCTCCACTTT.

The chain combines TRBV4-3 with TRBJ1-2; a possible D gene is TRBD1 (6 bases). V was cut by 3 bases and J by 3 bases, with 8 bases left in between. Germline V gene sequence: CDR1 LGHNA, CDR2 YSLEER. This CDR3 has 13 amino acids. The CDR3 protein is CASSHRQDYGYTF. DNA for the CDR3: TGCGCCAGCAGCCATCGACAGGACTATGGCTACACCTTC.

A single count supports this clone. The genes are TRBV4-1 and TRBJ1-1; 10 bases map to TRBD1. CDR3 length: 14 amino acids. Germline-derived CDR1 and CDR2 are MGHRA and YSYEKL. After removal of 1 base from V and 4 bases from J, the junction contained 0 bases not matched to a gene. For the CDR3, the DNA is TGCGCCAGCAGCCAAGGACAGGGGGCCACTGAAGCTTTCTTT. It is translated as CASSQGQGATEAFF.

The rearrangement links TRBV28 to TRBJ1-6; the D gene is possibly TRBD1 (5 bases). Trimming left V 4 bases short and J 13 bases short, with 11 bases between. This CDR3 region has 12 residues. Germline CDR1 reads MDHEN; CDR2 reads SYDVKM. CDR3 DNA: TGTGCCAGCAGTTCACAGGCGGTCCCCCTCCACTTT. Translated, it gives CASSSQAVPLHF.